This entry lists 13 T cell receptor beta chains sequenced from one sample in a study of blood T cell repertoires in COVID-19. Repertoires were generated with immunoSEQ multiplex PCR, while TCRdb's copy carries only in-frame clones and drops some. The sample lists around 190,000 clones; over 80% were seen once. Source material: peripheral blood. These TCRs come from a woman aged 70-85 years with COVID-19, enrolled during active disease.

The chain employs TRBV5-1 and TRBJ1-1; no clear D gene. This CDR3 is built from 16 residues. The germline CDR1 and CDR2 sequences are SGHRS and YFSETQ. V was clipped by 1 base and J by 1 base, with 14 bases between them. This CDR3 reads CASSLTSGAPNTEAFF. The CDR3 region has the DNA TGCGCCAGCAGCTTGACCTCAGGCGCCCCGAACACTGAAGCTTTCTTT.

The V call is TRBV19, the J call TRBJ1-2, with TRBD1 identical over 8 bases. The germline CDR1 and CDR2 sequences are LNHDA and SQIVND (reference sequence). This CDR3 is 16 amino acids long. The ends lost 6 bases at V and 2 bases at J; junction bases unmatched: 11. The CDR3 protein is CASRPGTGRQNYGYTF. The CDR3 DNA is TGTGCCAGTAGGCCCGGGACAGGCCGGCAAAACTATGGCTACACCTTC.

In this sample, this clone turned up once. This chain connects TRBV19 to TRBJ2-7; 10 bases are a match to TRBD2. Unmatched junction bases numbered 25, after V lost 5 bases and J lost 3 bases. CDR1 is LNHDA and CDR2 is SQIVND in the germline V gene (reference sequence). The CDR3 totals 21 residues. The CDR3 sequence: CASSLLAGSTPPACQHYEQYF. As DNA, the CDR3 is TGTGCCAGTAGTCTACTAGCGGGATCTACCCCCCCGGCCTGCCAACACTACGAGCAGTACTTC.

This sequence joins TRBV19 and TRBJ1-1, with 8 bases matching TRBD1. The CDR3 has 15 residues. Germline V lookup: CDR1 LNHDA, CDR2 SQIVND (reference sequence). V shed 7 bases and J 0 bases; nucleotides not matched to a gene: 7. CDR3 DNA sequence: TGTGCCAGTACAAAAAACAGGGGGATGAACACTGAAGCTTTCTTT. It codes for CASTKNRGMNTEAFF.

The chain links TRBV30 to TRBJ2-7; tentatively, D is TRBD1 (6 bases). Deletions cut 6 bases from V and 3 bases from J, with 12 bases between. Germline assignment: CDR1 GTSNPN and CDR2 SVGIG (reference sequence). The CDR3 covers 12 residues. The CDR3 reads CACSGGSYEQYF. The CDR3 DNA is TGTGCCTGTTCTGGGGGCAGCTACGAGCAGTACTTC.

The chain links TRBV7-2 to TRBJ1-1; 8 bases match TRBD1. V dropped 5 bases and J dropped 5; count of bases not matched to a gene: 10. There are 15 residues in the CDR3. Looked up from germline, CDR1 is SGHTA and CDR2 is FQGNSA. CDR3 bases: TGTGCCAGCAGCCCCCAGACAGGGGTGGAGACTGAAGCTTTCTTT. Protein product: CASSPQTGVETEAFF.

V usage is TRBV28 and J usage is TRBJ2-3, with 12 bases fitting TRBD2. The V and J ends lost 1 base and 6 bases, in that order; junction bases with no gene match: 8. The CDR3 runs 17 residues. CDR1 is MDHEN and CDR2 is SYDVKM in the germline V gene. CDR3 nucleotide sequence: TGTGCCAGCAGTTTATTAACTAGCGGGAGGCGGGACGATACGCAGTATTTT. Translating gives CASSLLTSGRRDDTQYF.

This chain joins TRBV7-3 and TRBJ1-2, with 7 nucleotides matching TRBD1. V gave up 4 bases and J gave up 4 bases; unmatched junction bases: 3. Germline-derived CDR1 and CDR2 are SGHTA and FQGTGA. This CDR3 has 13 residues. The CDR3 nucleotides read TGTGCCAGCAGCTCAGACAGGGTCTATGGCTACACCTTC. As protein: CASSSDRVYGYTF.

The chain couples TRBV11-3 to TRBJ2-1, with 9 bases that match TRBD2. Unmatched junction bases numbered 12, after V lost 0 bases and J lost 6 bases. This CDR3 spans 18 amino acids. CDR1 is SGHNT, CDR2 YENEEA, per germline. CDR3 loop: CASSLDLGATAGGNEQFF. The CDR3 DNA is TGTGCCAGCAGCTTAGATCTCGGAGCGACAGCGGGGGGCAATGAGCAGTTCTTC.

The chain combines TRBV27 with TRBJ2-1; 9 bases map to TRBD2. V lost 6 bases and J lost 6; bases outside the gene matches: 27. CDR1 is MNHEY and CDR2 is SMNVEV in the germline V gene (reference sequence). This CDR3 spans 21 amino acids. As DNA, the CDR3 is TGTGCCAGCAGCCGACTCCTAGGCGGAGGTTGGAGGCGGGAGGGCCGCAATGAGCAGTTCTTC. Amino acids: CASSRLLGGGWRREGRNEQFF.

The chain combines TRBV7-2 with TRBJ1-6; D remains unclear. There are 14 residues in the CDR3. Between the trimmed V and J ends, which lost 3 bases and 9 bases, there was a span of 12 bases. From germline, CDR1 is SGHTA and CDR2 FQGNSA. For the CDR3, the DNA is TGTGCCAGCAGCTTCCCAACAGTAGGTTCACCCCTCCACTTT. This gives the protein CASSFPTVGSPLHF. Full variable domain (rest looked up from reference TRBV7-2 and TRBJ1-6): GAGVSQSPSNKVTEKGKDVELRCDPISGHTALYWYRQSLGQGLEFLIYFQGNSAPDKSGLPSDRFSAERTGGSVSTLTIQRTQQEDSAVYLCASSFPTVGSPLHFGNGTRLTVT.

The rearrangement uses TRBV3-1 (or the pseudogene TRBV3-2) and TRBJ1-5; a possible D gene is TRBD1 (5 bases). This CDR3 spans 14 amino acids. Germline V lookup: CDR1 LGHDT, CDR2 YNNKEL (reference sequence). V was pared by 3 bases and J by 2 bases, with 8 bases between. This CDR3 is CASSHSGGNQPQHF. The CDR3 bases are TGTGCCAGCAGCCATTCGGGGGGCAATCAGCCCCAGCATTTT.

V gene TRBV27 combines with J gene TRBJ2-7; 7 nucleotides line up with TRBD2. CDR1 MNHEY and CDR2 SMNVEV come from the germline V gene (reference sequence). CDR3 length equals 13 residues. The J segment lost 4 bases and the V segment lost 8 bases, leaving 8 bases of the junction unmatched. DNA of the CDR3: TGTGCCAGCGGGGCTAGCGGATTTTACGAGCAGTACTTC. Translating gives CASGASGFYEQYF.